Each of the 7 T cell receptor beta chains below was sequenced from the same sample in a study of T cell responses to AZD1222 COVID-19 vaccine. Method: immunoSEQ multiplex PCR; TCRdb's copy keeps in-frame clones and lacks some. The sample has roughly 160,000 clones, 85% to 95% seen once. The sample in question was peripheral blood, obtained on day 0 of AZD1222 vaccination. These receptors were taken from an adult in good health.

This sequence joins TRBV2 and TRBJ1-1; D is uncertain. Germline V gene data show CDR1 as SNHLY and CDR2 as FYNNEI. This CDR3 is built from 12 residues. With 8 bases removed from V and 11 bases from J, the gap between germline ends came to 18 bases. As DNA, the CDR3 is TGTGCCAGCGCCCGAGACCAAGGGCCGGCTTTCTTT. Translating it yields CASARDQGPAFF.

The chain employs TRBV5-1 and TRBJ1-2, with 10 bases identical to TRBD1. With V trimmed by 4 bases and J by 6 bases, 9 bases remained unmatched. Germline loops: CDR1 SGHRS, CDR2 YFSETQ. This CDR3 is 15 amino acids long. The CDR3 loop reads CASSALGQGIDGYTF. In DNA form, the CDR3 reads TGCGCCAGCAGCGCGTTGGGACAGGGGATCGATGGCTACACCTTC.

The chain has TRBV24-1 and TRBJ1-2; maybe TRBD1 (5 bases). Germline lookup yields CDR1 KGHDR and CDR2 SFDVKD. Trimming pared 5 bases from V and 8 bases from J, leaving 14 bases between. The CDR3 runs 13 residues. The CDR3 DNA is TGTGCCACCAGTGGCCCGGGGGGACGCGGCTACACCTTC. Residues: CATSGPGGRGYTF.

The V call is TRBV5-1, the J call TRBJ1-3; D is uncertain. Germline CDR1 is SGHRS and CDR2 is YFSETQ. The CDR3 is 14 amino acids. The germline V and J ends were trimmed by 0 bases and 4 bases, with 8 bases remaining between them. CDR3 coding DNA: TGCGCCAGCAGCTTGGATGGGTACGGAAACACCATATATTTT. Its protein is CASSLDGYGNTIYF.

The chain carries TRBV7-6 and TRBJ2-7; perhaps TRBD2 as D (6 bases). The CDR3 totals 14 residues. Germline loops: CDR1 SGHVS, CDR2 FNYEAQ. V was cut by 3 bases and J by 0 bases, with 9 bases left in between. DNA for the CDR3: TGTGCCAGCAGCTTCGACGGGAGCTCCTACGAGCAGTACTTC. Its protein product is CASSFDGSSYEQYF.

The chain has TRBV3-1 (or the pseudogene TRBV3-2) and TRBJ1-2; possibly TRBD1 for D (6 bases). Trimming took off 5 bases at V and 3 bases at J, with 7 bases between the two ends. The V gene's germline CDR1 is LGHDT and CDR2 YNNKEL (reference sequence). The CDR3 covers 12 residues. The CDR3 region is CASSNRDYGYTF. In DNA, the CDR3 is TGTGCCAGCAGCAACAGGGACTATGGCTACACCTTC.

The table lists this clone with a count of one. The chain couples TRBV7-9 to TRBJ1-5, with 11 bases fitting TRBD1. Germline CDR1 is SEHNR and CDR2 is FQNEAQ (reference sequence). V shed 3 bases and J 6 bases; nucleotides not matched to a gene: 4. CDR3 length: 15 residues. CDR3 protein: CASSLWTGGSQPQHF. The CDR3 nucleotides read TGTGCCAGCAGCTTGTGGACAGGGGGCTCTCAGCCCCAGCATTTT.